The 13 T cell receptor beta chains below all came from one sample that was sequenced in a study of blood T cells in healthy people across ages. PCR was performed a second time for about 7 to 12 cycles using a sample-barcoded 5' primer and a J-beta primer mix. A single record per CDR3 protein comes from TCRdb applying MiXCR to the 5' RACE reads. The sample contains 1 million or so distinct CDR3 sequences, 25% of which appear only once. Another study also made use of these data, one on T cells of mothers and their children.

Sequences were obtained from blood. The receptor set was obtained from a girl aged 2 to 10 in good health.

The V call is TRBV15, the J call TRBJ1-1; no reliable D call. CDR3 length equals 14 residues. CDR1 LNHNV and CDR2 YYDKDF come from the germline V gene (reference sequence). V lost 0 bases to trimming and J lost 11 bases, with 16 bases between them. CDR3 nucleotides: TGTGCCACCAGCAGAGATCCTACGGACCTCGGGGCTTTCTTT. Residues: CATSRDPTDLGAFF.

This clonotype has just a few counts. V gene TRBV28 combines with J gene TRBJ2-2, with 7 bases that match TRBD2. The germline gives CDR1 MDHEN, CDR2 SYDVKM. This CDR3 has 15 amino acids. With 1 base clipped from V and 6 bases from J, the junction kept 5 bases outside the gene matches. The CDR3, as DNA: TGTGCCAGCAGTTTATCGGGAGGTTTCTCCGGGGAGCTGTTTTTT. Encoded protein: CASSLSGGFSGELFF. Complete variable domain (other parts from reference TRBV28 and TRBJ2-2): DVKVTQSSRYLVKRTGEKVFLECVQDMDHENMFWYRQDPGLGLRLIYFSYDVKMKEKGDIPEGYSVSREKKERFSLILESASTNQTSMYLCASSLSGGFSGELFFGEGSRLTVL.

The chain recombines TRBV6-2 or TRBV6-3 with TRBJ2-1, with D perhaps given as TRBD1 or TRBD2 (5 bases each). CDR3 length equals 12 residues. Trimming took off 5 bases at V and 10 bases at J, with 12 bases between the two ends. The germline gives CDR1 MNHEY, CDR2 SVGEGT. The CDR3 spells CASSQWDQEQFF. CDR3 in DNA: TGTGCCAGCAGTCAATGGGACCAGGAGCAGTTCTTC.

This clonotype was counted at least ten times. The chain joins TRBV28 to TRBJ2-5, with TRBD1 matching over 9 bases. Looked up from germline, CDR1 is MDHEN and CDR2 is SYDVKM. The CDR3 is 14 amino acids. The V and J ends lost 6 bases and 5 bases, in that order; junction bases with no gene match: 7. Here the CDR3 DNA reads TGTGCCAGCAGCTCGGGACAGGGTGGCGAGACCCAGTACTTC. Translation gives CASSSGQGGETQYF.

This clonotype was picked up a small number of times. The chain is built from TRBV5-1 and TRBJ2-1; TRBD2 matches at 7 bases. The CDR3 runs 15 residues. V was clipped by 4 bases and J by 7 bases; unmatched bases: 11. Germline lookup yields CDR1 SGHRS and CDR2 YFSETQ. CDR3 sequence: CASSPRLARVNEQFF. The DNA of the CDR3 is TGCGCCAGCAGCCCACGACTAGCCCGGGTAAATGAGCAGTTCTTC.

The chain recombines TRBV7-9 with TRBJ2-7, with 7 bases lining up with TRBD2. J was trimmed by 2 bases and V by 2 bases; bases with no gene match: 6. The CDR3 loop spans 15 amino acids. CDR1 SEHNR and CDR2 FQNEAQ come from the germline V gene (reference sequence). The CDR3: CASSLMSSGAYEQYF. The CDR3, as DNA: TGTGCCAGCAGCTTAATGTCTAGCGGAGCCTACGAGCAGTACTTC.

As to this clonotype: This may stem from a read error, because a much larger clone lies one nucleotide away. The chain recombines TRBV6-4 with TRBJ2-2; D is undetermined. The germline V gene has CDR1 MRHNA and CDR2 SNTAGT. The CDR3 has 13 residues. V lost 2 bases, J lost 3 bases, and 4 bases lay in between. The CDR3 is CASSDKDTGELFF. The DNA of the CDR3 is TGTGCCAGCAGTGACAAGGACACCGGGGAGCTGTTTTTT.

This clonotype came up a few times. CDR3 region: CASSDSTGAWVETQYF. The CDR3 nucleotides read TGTGCCAGCAGTGATTCCACCGGGGCCTGGGTGGAGACCCAGTACTTC. V gene TRBV25-1 combines with J gene TRBJ2-5; D may be TRBD1 or TRBD2 (5 bases each). V gave up 3 bases and J gave up 5 bases, with 19 bases separating them. The length of the CDR3 is 16 residues. Germline lookup yields CDR1 MGHDK and CDR2 SYGVNS.

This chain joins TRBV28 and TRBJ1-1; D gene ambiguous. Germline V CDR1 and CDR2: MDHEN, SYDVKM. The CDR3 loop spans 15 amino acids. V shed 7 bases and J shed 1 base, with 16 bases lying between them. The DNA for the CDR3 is TGTGCCAGCAAGTCCCCGTATACAGAGAACACTGAAGCTTTCTTT. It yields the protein CASKSPYTENTEAFF.

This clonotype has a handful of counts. CDR3 sequence reads: CASSLHLDTQYF. The CDR3 bases are TGTGCCAGCAGCTTGCACTTGGATACGCAGTATTTT. The rearrangement joins TRBV7-2 to TRBJ2-3; D is ambiguous. Trimming left V 3 bases short and J 6 bases short, with 7 bases between. CDR1 and CDR2 from the germline V gene are SGHTA and FQGNSA. This CDR3 has 12 residues.

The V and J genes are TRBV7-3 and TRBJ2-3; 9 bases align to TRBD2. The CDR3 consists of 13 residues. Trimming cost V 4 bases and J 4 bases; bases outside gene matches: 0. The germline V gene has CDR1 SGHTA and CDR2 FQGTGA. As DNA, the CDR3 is TGTGCCAGCAGCTGGACTAGCGCAGATACGCAGTATTTT. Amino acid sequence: CASSWTSADTQYF.

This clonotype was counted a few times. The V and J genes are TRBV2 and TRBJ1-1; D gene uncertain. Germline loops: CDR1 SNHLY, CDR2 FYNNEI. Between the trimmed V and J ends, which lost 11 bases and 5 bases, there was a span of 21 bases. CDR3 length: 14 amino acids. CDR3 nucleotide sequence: TGTGCCGGCACCTGGCTTGGGGAGTCGACTGAAGCTTTCTTT. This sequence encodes CAGTWLGESTEAFF. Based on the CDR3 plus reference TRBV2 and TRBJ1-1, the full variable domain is EPEVTQTPSHQVTQMGQEVILRCVPISNHLYFYWYRQILGQKVEFLVSFYNNEISEKSEIFDDQFSVERPDGSNFTLKIRSTKLEDSAMYFCAGTWLGESTEAFFGQGTRLTVV.

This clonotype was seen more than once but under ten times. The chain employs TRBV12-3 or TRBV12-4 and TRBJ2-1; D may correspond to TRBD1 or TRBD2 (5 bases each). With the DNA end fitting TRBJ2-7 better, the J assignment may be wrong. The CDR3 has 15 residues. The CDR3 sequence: CASSPHGGRSKEQYF. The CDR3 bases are TGTGCCAGCAGTCCTCATGGGGGAAGGAGCAAAGAGCAGTACTTC.